A single sample gave rise to the 16 T cell receptor beta chains below, sequenced in a study of T cell repertoires in cytomegalovirus infection. TCRdb re-called the reads through MiXCR, storing one row per CDR3 protein. The sample carries around 450,000 distinct CDR3 sequences, approximately 31% recorded once. The sample was PBMCs. The receptors derive from a human donor in good health (CMV status not recorded). Some clones in this sample may be carry-over from other donors' samples.

This chain joins TRBV25-1 and TRBJ2-1; 7 bases fit TRBD1. V lost 5 bases and J lost 4; bases outside the gene matches: 11. Germline CDR1 is MGHDK and CDR2 is SYGVNS. This CDR3 region has 16 residues. In DNA, the CDR3 is TGTGCCAGCAGTTACAACCTCGGGACAGTTTACAATGAGCAGTTCTTC. It encodes CASSYNLGTVYNEQFF.

The table lists this clonotype with many counts. The junction departs from germline at one end; a sequencing error may be responsible. The V call is TRBV5-1, the J call TRBJ1-5; D is unclear. Germline loops: CDR1 SGHRS, CDR2 YFSETQ. The CDR3 consists of 13 residues. The CDR3 sequence is CASSVYSNQPQHF. The CDR3 bases are TGTGCCAGCAGCGTTTATAGCAATCAGCCCCAGCATTTT.

The genes are TRBV2 and TRBJ2-7; the D is unclear. Between the trimmed V and J ends, which lost 6 bases and 3 bases, there was a span of 9 bases. This CDR3 comprises 12 residues. Germline V gives CDR1 SNHLY, CDR2 FYNNEI. The CDR3 nucleotides read TGTGCCAGCAGGCGCGTCAGCTACGAGCAGTACTTC. It specifies CASRRVSYEQYF.

This chain uses TRBV5-1 with TRBJ2-2; D unclear. The CDR3 has 14 residues. The V end lost 7 bases, the J end lost 0 bases, and 10 bases lay between the germline ends. The germline V gene has CDR1 SGHRS and CDR2 YFSETQ. DNA for the CDR3: TGCGCCAGCCGCTCGGACGCGAACACCGGGGAGCTGTTTTTT. Its translation is CASRSDANTGELFF.

CDR3 coding DNA: TGTGCCAGCAGTGATTGGTACGAGCAGTACTTC. Translated: CASSDWYEQYF. V usage is TRBV25-1 and J usage is TRBJ2-7; D call uncertain. Germline V gene data show CDR1 as MGHDK and CDR2 as SYGVNS. Trimming removed 3 bases from V and 4 bases from J, with 4 bases in between. This CDR3 contains 11 residues.

This clonotype has a handful of counts. V usage is TRBV11-1 and J usage is TRBJ1-1; D possibly corresponds to TRBD1 (6 bases). CDR1 is SGHAT and CDR2 is FQDESV in the germline V gene (reference sequence). The V gene lost 5 bases and the J gene lost 0 bases, with 16 bases spanning the gap. The CDR3 runs to 16 residues. CDR3 loop: CASSPRQVLMNTEAFF. The CDR3 DNA is TGTGCCAGCAGCCCTCGACAGGTTTTGATGAACACTGAAGCTTTCTTT.

This clonotype appeared many times. The chain has TRBV12-3 or TRBV12-4 and TRBJ2-2; the D gene is possibly TRBD2 (5 bases). V lost 6 bases, J lost 8 bases, and 16 bases lay in between. This CDR3 spans 14 amino acids. The CDR3 reads CASSLDWAGGELFF. Here the CDR3 DNA reads TGTGCCAGCAGCTTGGACTGGGCTGGGGGGGAGCTGTTTTTT.

The gene calls are TRBV2 and TRBJ2-3, with a possible D match to TRBD2 (7 bases). Germline-derived CDR1 and CDR2 are SNHLY and FYNNEI. The CDR3 contains 15 residues. V lost 8 bases to trimming and J lost 2 bases, with 17 bases between them. The CDR3 loop reads CASGGGRIPTDTQYF. CDR3 nucleotides: TGTGCCAGCGGGGGGGGCCGTATCCCCACAGATACGCAGTATTTT.

This clonotype was recorded at least ten times. The rearrangement joins TRBV12-3 or TRBV12-4 to TRBJ1-5; D gene unclear. V shed 1 base and J shed 7 bases, with 11 bases lying between them. CDR3 length: 14 amino acids. CDR3 nucleotide sequence: TGTGCCAGCAGTTTAGGTACCCCGAGGCAGCCCCAGCATTTT. It yields the protein CASSLGTPRQPQHF.

The rearrangement links TRBV28 to TRBJ2-1; 8 bases agree with TRBD2. The CDR3 is 15 residues long. J lost 9 bases, V lost 5 bases, and 12 bases had no gene match. The germline CDR1 and CDR2 sequences are MDHEN and SYDVKM. DNA of the CDR3: TGTGCCAGCAGTCCCCAAGAGCTAGCGGGCGGTGAGCAGTTCTTC. This codes for CASSPQELAGGEQFF.

This clonotype was recorded a few times. The chain employs TRBV28 and TRBJ1-2, with TRBD1 identical over 11 bases. The CDR3 has 17 amino acids. Germline CDR1 and CDR2: MDHEN and SYDVKM. The V and J ends lost 1 base and 0 bases, in that order; junction bases with no gene match: 4. For the CDR3, the DNA is TGTGCCAGCAGTTTATCGGGACAGGGGGGGCCTAACTATGGCTACACCTTC. This encodes CASSLSGQGGPNYGYTF.

On this clonotype itself: Since a much larger clone is just one base distant, this may be a read error. The V call is TRBV7-2, the J call TRBJ1-6; TRBD1 agrees at 7 bases. This CDR3 has 17 amino acids. Germline trimming cut 3 bases from V and 5 bases from J; bases unmatched to any gene: 10. Per germline, CDR1 SGHTA and CDR2 FQGNSA. This chain's CDR3 is CASSFPPGQGDNSPLHF. CDR3 DNA sequence: TGTGCCAGCAGCTTCCCCCCCGGCCAGGGGGATAATTCACCCCTCCACTTT.

This clonotype was seen only a few times. This chain links TRBV11-2 with TRBJ2-5, with 10 nucleotides matching TRBD2. V lost 3 bases to trimming and J lost 1 base; unmatched junction nucleotides: 5. Germline V gives CDR1 SGHAT, CDR2 FQNNGV. The CDR3 spans 16 residues. CDR3 region: CASSFMGTSVQETQYF. Here the CDR3 DNA reads TGTGCCAGCAGCTTCATGGGGACTAGCGTCCAAGAGACCCAGTACTTC. The complete variable domain, with remaining parts taken from reference TRBV11-2 and TRBJ2-5, reads EAGVAQSPRYKIIEKRQSVAFWCNPISGHATLYWYQQILGQGPKLLIQFQNNGVVDDSQLPKDRFSAERLKGVDSTLKIQPAKLEDSAVYLCASSFMGTSVQETQYFGPGTRLLVL.

The V and J genes are TRBV20-1 and TRBJ1-1, with D possibly matching TRBD1 (5 bases). The CDR3 has 14 residues. Germline V lookup: CDR1 DFQATT, CDR2 SNEGSKA (reference sequence). V was cut by 6 bases and J by 0 bases, with 14 bases left in between. CDR3 amino acids: CSAQRGGMNTEAFF. The CDR3 DNA follows: TGCAGTGCCCAACGGGGCGGGATGAACACTGAAGCTTTCTTT.

The sample holds many counts of this clonotype. V and J are TRBV7-9 and TRBJ1-2, with D perhaps matching TRBD1 (5 bases). Germline-derived CDR1 and CDR2 are SEHNR and FQNEAQ (reference sequence). This CDR3 comprises 14 residues. V was clipped by 3 bases and J by 7 bases, with 15 bases between them. CDR3 amino acids: CASSFPGGSTGYTF. The CDR3 DNA reads as TGTGCCAGCAGCTTTCCCGGGGGTTCAACTGGCTACACCTTC.

This clonotype showed up many times. The chain is built from TRBV11-2 and TRBJ1-1; 7 bases fit TRBD1. J was trimmed by 3 bases and V by 5 bases; bases with no gene match: 6. The CDR3 runs 14 residues. Looked up from germline, CDR1 is SGHAT and CDR2 is FQNNGV. The CDR3 region is CASSGNRGHTEAFF. DNA of the CDR3: TGTGCCAGCAGCGGCAACAGGGGACACACTGAAGCTTTCTTT.